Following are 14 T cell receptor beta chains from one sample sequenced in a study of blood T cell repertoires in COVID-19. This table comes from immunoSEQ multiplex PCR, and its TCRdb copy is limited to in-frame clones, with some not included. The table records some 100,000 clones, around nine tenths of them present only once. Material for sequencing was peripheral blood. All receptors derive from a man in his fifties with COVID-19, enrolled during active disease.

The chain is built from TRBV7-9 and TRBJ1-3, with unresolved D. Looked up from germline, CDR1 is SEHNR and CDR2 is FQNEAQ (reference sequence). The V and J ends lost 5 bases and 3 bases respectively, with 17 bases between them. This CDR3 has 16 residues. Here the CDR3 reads CASSPTRAVFGNTIYF. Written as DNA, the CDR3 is TGTGCCAGCAGCCCCACGCGGGCAGTTTTTGGAAACACCATATATTTT.

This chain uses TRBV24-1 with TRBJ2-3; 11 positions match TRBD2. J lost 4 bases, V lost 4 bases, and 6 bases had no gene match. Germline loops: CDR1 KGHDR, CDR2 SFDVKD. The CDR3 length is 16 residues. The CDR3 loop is CATSDLSGGGADTQYF. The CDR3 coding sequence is TGTGCCACCAGTGACCTTAGCGGGGGGGGCGCAGATACGCAGTATTTT.

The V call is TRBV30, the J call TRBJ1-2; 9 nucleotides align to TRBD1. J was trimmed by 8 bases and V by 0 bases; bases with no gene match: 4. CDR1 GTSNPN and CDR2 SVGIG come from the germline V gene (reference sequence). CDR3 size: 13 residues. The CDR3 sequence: CAWSVQTGGGYTF. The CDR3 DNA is TGTGCCTGGAGTGTACAGACAGGGGGGGGCTACACCTTC.

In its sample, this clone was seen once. CDR3 protein: CASSEGGVPPEAFF. In DNA, the CDR3 is TGTGCCAGCAGTGAAGGGGGGGTTCCGCCTGAAGCTTTCTTT. The chain uses TRBV2 and TRBJ1-1; a possible D gene is TRBD1 (5 bases). Trimming removed 1 base at V and 6 bases at J, with 12 bases between. The CDR3 runs 14 residues. Germline lookup yields CDR1 SNHLY and CDR2 FYNNEI.

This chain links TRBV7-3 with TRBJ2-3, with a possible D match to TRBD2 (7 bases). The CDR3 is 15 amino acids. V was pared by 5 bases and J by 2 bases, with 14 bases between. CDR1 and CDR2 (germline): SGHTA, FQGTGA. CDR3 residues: CASSPLGGATDTQYF. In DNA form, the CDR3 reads TGTGCCAGCAGCCCCCTAGGGGGGGCCACAGATACGCAGTATTTT.

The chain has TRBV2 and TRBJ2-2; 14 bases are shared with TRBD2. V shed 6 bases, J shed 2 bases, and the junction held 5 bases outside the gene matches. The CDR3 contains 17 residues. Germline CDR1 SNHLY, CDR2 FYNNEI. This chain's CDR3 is CASRTGLAGANTGELFF. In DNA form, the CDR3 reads TGTGCCAGCAGGACGGGACTAGCGGGGGCCAACACCGGGGAGCTGTTTTTT.

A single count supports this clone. CDR3 in amino acids: CASSIAFAGDNTEAFF. In DNA form, the CDR3 reads TGTGCCAGTAGTATAGCCTTCGCAGGTGATAACACTGAAGCTTTCTTT. This chain joins TRBV19 and TRBJ1-1; D uncertain. In germline, CDR1 is LNHDA, CDR2 SQIVND (reference sequence). The CDR3 consists of 16 residues. The V end was cut by 1 base, the J end by 2 bases, with 14 bases between.

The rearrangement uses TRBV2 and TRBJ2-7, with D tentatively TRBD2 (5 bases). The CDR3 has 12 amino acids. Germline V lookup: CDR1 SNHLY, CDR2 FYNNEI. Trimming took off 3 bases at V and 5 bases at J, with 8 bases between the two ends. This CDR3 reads CASSEEADEQYF. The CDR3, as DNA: TGTGCCAGCAGTGAGGAGGCGGACGAGCAGTACTTC.

The DNA of the CDR3 is TGTGCCAGCAGCTTAGGGAGGGGTCGGAACGAAAAACTGTTTTTT. Protein sequence: CASSLGRGRNEKLFF. J is TRBJ1-4 and V is TRBV7-8; possible D gene TRBD1, 5 bases. The germline CDR1 and CDR2 sequences are SGHVS and FQNEAQ. V lost 1 base and J lost 8, with 14 bases in between. This CDR3 is 15 amino acids long.

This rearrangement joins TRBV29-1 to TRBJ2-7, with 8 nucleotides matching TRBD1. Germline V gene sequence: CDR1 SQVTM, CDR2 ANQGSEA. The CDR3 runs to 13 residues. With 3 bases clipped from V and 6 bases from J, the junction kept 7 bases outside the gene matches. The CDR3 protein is CSVEQDRVGEQYF. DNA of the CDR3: TGCAGCGTTGAGCAGGACAGGGTAGGCGAGCAGTACTTC.

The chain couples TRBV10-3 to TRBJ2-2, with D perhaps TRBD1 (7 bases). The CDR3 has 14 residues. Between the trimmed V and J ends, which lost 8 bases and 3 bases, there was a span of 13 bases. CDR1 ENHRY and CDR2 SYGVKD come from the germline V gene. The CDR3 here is CAIRRDSDTGELFF. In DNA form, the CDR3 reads TGTGCCATCCGGCGGGACAGCGACACCGGGGAGCTGTTTTTT.

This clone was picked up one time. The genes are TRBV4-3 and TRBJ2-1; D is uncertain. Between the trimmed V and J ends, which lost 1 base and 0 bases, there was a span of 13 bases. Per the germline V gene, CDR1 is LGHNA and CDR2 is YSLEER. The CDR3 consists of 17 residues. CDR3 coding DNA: TGCGCCAGCAGCCAAGTGTACGGTGTTGGCTCCTACAATGAGCAGTTCTTC. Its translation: CASSQVYGVGSYNEQFF.

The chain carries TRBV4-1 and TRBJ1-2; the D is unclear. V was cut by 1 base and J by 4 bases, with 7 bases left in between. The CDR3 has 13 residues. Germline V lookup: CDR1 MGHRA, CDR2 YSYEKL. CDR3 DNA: TGCGCCAGCAGCCAAGTTAGTGCCTATGGCTACACCTTC. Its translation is CASSQVSAYGYTF.

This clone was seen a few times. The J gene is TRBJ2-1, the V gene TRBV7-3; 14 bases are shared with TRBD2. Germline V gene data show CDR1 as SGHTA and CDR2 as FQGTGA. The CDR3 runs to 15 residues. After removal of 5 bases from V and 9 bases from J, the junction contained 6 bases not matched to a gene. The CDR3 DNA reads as TGTGCCAGCAGCGAGACTAGCGGGGGGGCCAGTGAGCAGTTCTTC. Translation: CASSETSGGASEQFF. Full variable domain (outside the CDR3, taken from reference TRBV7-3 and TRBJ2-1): GAGVSQTPSNKVTEKGKYVELRCDPISGHTALYWYRQSLGQGPEFLIYFQGTGAADDSGLPNDRFFAVRPEGSVSTLKIQRTERGDSAVYLCASSETSGGASEQFFGPGTRLTVL.